Presented here are 9 T cell receptor beta chains from one specimen sequenced in a study of tumor and adjacent non-tumor tissue in lung cancer. Three rounds of nested PCR, following a modified ARM-PCR protocol, produced the TCRbeta library. TCRdb passed the multiplex PCR reads through MiXCR, listing each CDR3 protein once. Among 200,000 to 250,000 distinct CDR3 sequences, 70% to 75% were seen once, and the ten largest hold approximately 25%. No cell sorting was done before RNA was extracted from the tissue. Sequencing was done on a sample of lung tumor tissue. The receptors here all came from a man in his sixties with non-small cell lung cancer.

V usage is TRBV20-1 and J usage is TRBJ1-2, with TRBD1 matching 8 bases. J lost 0 bases, V lost 8 bases, and 23 bases had no gene match. This CDR3 is built from 19 residues. Germline CDR1 DFQATT, CDR2 SNEGSKA (reference sequence). In DNA form, the CDR3 reads TGCAGTACTACTTATTCCGGGACAGGATCTACTCAAGCTAACTATGGCTACACCTTC. Its translation: CSTTYSGTGSTQANYGYTF.

V usage is TRBV5-1 and J usage is TRBJ2-1; 7 bases agree with TRBD1. Germline V gene data show CDR1 as SGHRS and CDR2 as YFSETQ. The length of the CDR3 is 16 residues. V lost 4 bases to trimming and J lost 0 bases; unmatched junction nucleotides: 7. The CDR3 DNA reads TGCGCCAGCAGCGGGGGACAGCTCGGCTCCTACAATGAGCAGTTCTTC. Its translation is CASSGGQLGSYNEQFF. The full variable domain, with the rest looked up from reference TRBV5-1 and TRBJ2-1, is KAGVTQTPRYLIKTRGQQVTLSCSPISGHRSVSWYQQTPGQGLQFLFEYFSETQRNKGNFPGRFSGRQFSNSRSEMNVSTLELGDSALYLCASSGGQLGSYNEQFFGPGTRLTVL.

Turning to this clonotype: Being one base from a much bigger clone, this may be a read error. The chain couples TRBV6-2 or TRBV6-3 to TRBJ2-3, with 12 nucleotides matching TRBD2. The germline gives CDR1 MNHEY, CDR2 SVGEGT. This CDR3 is 15 amino acids long. The CDR3: CANSPRTSGKDTQYF. CDR3 bases: TGTGCCAACAGTCCGAGGACTAGCGGGAAGGATACGCAGTATTTT.

On this clonotype itself: At one of its ends the junction is not consistent with the germline gene, which may arise from a read error. The V gene is TRBV4-1, the J gene TRBJ2-7; possible D gene TRBD1, 5 bases. Germline assignment: CDR1 MGHRA and CDR2 YSYEKL. The CDR3 is 17 residues long. The CDR3 DNA is TGTGTCAGCAGCCAAGATGATATTGGGCAGGGATCTTACGAGCAGTACTTC. Protein sequence: CVSSQDDIGQGSYEQYF.

The chain has TRBV28 and TRBJ1-1, with D possibly TRBD1 on 6 matching bases. V lost 11 bases to trimming and J lost 2 bases, with 15 bases between them. The CDR3 extends over 13 amino acids. The germline gives CDR1 MDHEN, CDR2 SYDVKM. The DNA for the CDR3 is TGTGCCGCCGGGGGGGGCGCAAACACTGAAGCTTTCTTT. It is translated as CAAGGGANTEAFF.

With respect to this clonotype: With a much larger clone just one base away, this may be a read error. The rearrangement joins TRBV20-1 to TRBJ2-7; 7 bases map to TRBD2. The germline V gene has CDR1 DFQATT and CDR2 SNEGSKA (reference sequence). The CDR3 sequence is 12 residues long. The CDR3 bases are TGCGGCACCTGGGGAGGGAGGCACGAGCAGTACTTC. Protein sequence: CGTWGGRHEQYF.

This clonotype was counted ten times or more. V is TRBV20-1 and J is TRBJ1-5; TRBD1 agrees at 9 bases. CDR1 is DFQATT and CDR2 is SNEGSKA in the germline V gene (reference sequence). V was clipped by 3 bases and J by 4 bases; unmatched bases: 1. The length of the CDR3 is 13 residues. As DNA, the CDR3 is TGCAGTGCTAGGGGGACAGGGAATCAGCCCCAGCATTTT. This gives the protein CSARGTGNQPQHF.

V gene TRBV5-4 combines with J gene TRBJ2-1, with D tentatively TRBD1 or TRBD2 (5 bases each). CDR1 SGHNT and CDR2 YYREEE come from the germline V gene (reference sequence). Trimming shortened V by 6 bases and J by 2 bases, and 18 bases separated the two germline ends. The CDR3 is 16 amino acids. The CDR3 loop reads CASKLLGTSPYNEQFF. The DNA for the CDR3 is TGTGCCAGCAAATTGTTAGGGACCTCCCCCTACAATGAGCAGTTCTTC.

Of note for this clonotype: A read error may produce the germline difference seen at one junction end. The chain couples TRBV12-3 or TRBV12-4 to TRBJ2-5; D is possibly TRBD2 (5 bases). The CDR3 length is 14 residues. The CDR3 loop reads CASSWSSSVETQYF. The CDR3 coding sequence is TGTGCCAGCAGTTGGAGTAGTAGCGTAGAGACTCAGTACTTC.